Presented here are 28 T cell receptor beta chains from one specimen sequenced in a study of beta chain features in type 1 diabetes. Study results and limitations: Type 1 diabetes patients showed a moderate but significant shortening of TCRB CDR3s in all four CD4+ subsets.

What these receptors recognize is not known. The sequenced template was cDNA made from the entire isolated RNA. Data came from immunoSEQ multiplex PCR; TCRdb stores just in-frame clones and leaves some out. The sample has more than 250,000 clones; 20% to 25% are singletons. What was sequenced was naive CD4+ T cells from blood. These receptors all stem from a woman aged 25 to 39 with type 1 diabetes.

The chain has TRBV30 and TRBJ2-5, with 8 bases matching TRBD1. Germline trimming cut 0 bases from V and 0 bases from J; bases unmatched to any gene: 6. This CDR3 has 16 amino acids. Germline lookup yields CDR1 GTSNPN and CDR2 SVGIG (reference sequence). CDR3 DNA sequence: TGTGCCTGGAGTGTAGGGAACAGGGGGGACCAAGAGACCCAGTACTTC. This encodes CAWSVGNRGDQETQYF.

V and J are TRBV11-2 and TRBJ2-3; TRBD2 agrees at 11 bases. Unmatched junction bases numbered 3, after V lost 4 bases and J lost 0 bases. Per germline, CDR1 SGHAT and CDR2 FQNNGV. The CDR3 length is 16 residues. CDR3 sequence reads: CASSSRLAGSTDTQYF. CDR3 in DNA: TGTGCCAGCAGCTCCAGACTAGCGGGAAGCACAGATACGCAGTATTTT.

This chain uses TRBV2 with TRBJ2-7; 8 bases line up with TRBD1. The CDR3 loop spans 13 amino acids. V was pared by 6 bases and J by 4 bases, with 5 bases of the junction left unmatched. CDR1 is SNHLY and CDR2 is FYNNEI in the germline V gene. The CDR3 DNA reads as TGTGCCAGCAGGGCAGGGGGCTCGTACGAGCAGTACTTC. It yields the protein CASRAGGSYEQYF.

Only a few counts were recorded for this clone. This chain links TRBV19 with TRBJ1-2; D uncertain. Germline CDR1 reads LNHDA; CDR2 reads SQIVND (reference sequence). Trimming stripped 6 bases from V and 3 bases from J, with 8 bases between. CDR3 size: 12 residues. DNA for the CDR3: TGTGCCAGTAGCCGGCAGGACTATGGCTACACCTTC. The encoded protein is CASSRQDYGYTF.

This chain uses TRBV6-1 with TRBJ2-7; 9 positions agree with TRBD1. V was pared by 5 bases and J by 9 bases, with 11 bases of the junction left unmatched. CDR1 and CDR2 (germline): MNHNS, SASEGT. The CDR3 loop spans 14 amino acids. The CDR3 sequence is CASSLPGQGIVQYF. The DNA of the CDR3 is TGTGCCAGCAGTTTACCGGGACAGGGAATTGTGCAGTACTTC.

Regarding this clone: Additional DNA sequences in this sample encode the identical CDR3. The genes are TRBV5-1 and TRBJ1-5; no reliable D call. Trimming removed 4 bases from V and 5 bases from J, with 10 bases in between. Germline V lookup: CDR1 SGHRS, CDR2 YFSETQ. This CDR3 has 13 residues. CDR3 coding DNA: TGCGCCAGCAGCCTAGTACCGGATCAGCCCCAGCATTTT. Amino acids: CASSLVPDQPQHF.

V usage is TRBV5-1 and J usage is TRBJ2-1; D gene ambiguous. The V gene lost 4 bases and the J gene lost 3 bases, with 11 bases spanning the gap. The CDR3 has 14 residues. Germline V gene lookup returns CDR1 SGHRS and CDR2 YFSETQ. The CDR3 spells CASSTPGYYNEQFF. In DNA form, the CDR3 reads TGCGCCAGCAGCACCCCCGGGTACTACAATGAGCAGTTCTTC. Combining the CDR3 with reference TRBV5-1 and TRBJ2-1 gives the whole variable domain KAGVTQTPRYLIKTRGQQVTLSCSPISGHRSVSWYQQTPGQGLQFLFEYFSETQRNKGNFPGRFSGRQFSNSRSEMNVSTLELGDSALYLCASSTPGYYNEQFFGPGTRLTVL.

The V gene is TRBV14, the J gene TRBJ2-1; 11 nucleotides align to TRBD2. Trimming removed 4 bases from V and 7 bases from J; junction bases left unmatched: 9. Germline V lookup: CDR1 SGHDN, CDR2 FVKESK. This CDR3 region has 16 residues. CDR3: CASSLFSGRARNEQFF. The CDR3, as DNA: TGTGCCAGCAGCCTCTTTAGCGGGAGGGCCAGAAATGAGCAGTTCTTC.

This rearrangement joins TRBV7-9 to TRBJ2-2; tentatively, D is TRBD1 (5 bases). V was pared by 2 bases and J by 4 bases, with 11 bases between. In germline, CDR1 is SEHNR, CDR2 FQNEAQ (reference sequence). CDR3 length equals 15 residues. The CDR3: CASSLSRVGTGELFF. As DNA, the CDR3 is TGTGCCAGCAGCTTATCCAGGGTCGGCACCGGGGAGCTGTTTTTT. The full variable domain, with the rest looked up from reference TRBV7-9 and TRBJ2-2, is DTGVSQNPRHKITKRGQNVTFRCDPISEHNRLYWYRQTLGQGPEFLTYFQNEAQLEKSRLLSDRFSAERPKGSFSTLEIQRTEQGDSAMYLCASSLSRVGTGELFFGEGSRLTVL.

This clone was found a few times. Here the CDR3 DNA reads TGTGCCAGCAGCCTAGCGGGAGACGGAAAGACCCAGTACTTC. It is translated as CASSLAGDGKTQYF. This rearrangement joins TRBV11-2 to TRBJ2-5, with 10 nucleotides matching TRBD2. The V segment lost 5 bases and the J segment 6 bases; nucleotides outside the gene matches: 6. The CDR3 is 14 residues long. Germline loops: CDR1 SGHAT, CDR2 FQNNGV.

This clone has a handful of counts. The chain carries TRBV19 and TRBJ2-5; 8 bases are a match to TRBD1. V shed 3 bases, J shed 4 bases, and the junction held 4 bases outside the gene matches. The CDR3 totals 14 residues. From germline, CDR1 is LNHDA and CDR2 SQIVND (reference sequence). DNA of the CDR3: TGTGCCAGTAGTATCCAGGGGGCCGGAGAGACCCAGTACTTC. This codes for CASSIQGAGETQYF.

The chain combines TRBV2 with TRBJ2-7, with 7 bases identical to TRBD1. Germline V gene data show CDR1 as SNHLY and CDR2 as FYNNEI. The CDR3 has 14 amino acids. V lost 4 bases to trimming and J lost 3 bases; unmatched junction nucleotides: 6. CDR3 protein: CASSGQGSGYEQYF. The CDR3 DNA is TGTGCCAGCAGTGGACAGGGAAGTGGCTACGAGCAGTACTTC.

CDR3 sequence reads: CASNRPQETQYF. CDR3 sequence (DNA): TGTGCCAGCAACAGGCCCCAAGAGACCCAGTACTTC. V and J are TRBV6-5 and TRBJ2-5; tentative D call: TRBD1 (5 bases). V lost 7 bases to trimming and J lost 1 base, with 7 bases between them. Germline V lookup: CDR1 MNHEY, CDR2 SVGAGI. The CDR3 consists of 12 residues.

This clone was counted a few times. The V and J genes are TRBV25-1 and TRBJ1-2; 7 positions agree with TRBD1. Germline V lookup: CDR1 MGHDK, CDR2 SYGVNS. This CDR3 is 16 amino acids long. V was pared by 5 bases and J by 6 bases, with 15 bases of the junction left unmatched. The CDR3 DNA follows: TGTGCCAGCAGTAGTTTCCCCGGGACAGCTGTGGATGGCTACACCTTC. This sequence encodes CASSSFPGTAVDGYTF.

In its sample, this clone was seen a few times. The V call is TRBV29-1, the J call TRBJ2-7; a weak D match, TRBD2 (5 bases). Germline loops: CDR1 SQVTM, CDR2 ANQGSEA. This CDR3 is built from 13 residues. V lost 7 bases to trimming and J lost 2 bases, with 15 bases between them. CDR3 protein: CSATDLNTYEQYF. The CDR3 nucleotides are TGCAGCGCTACGGACTTGAATACCTACGAGCAGTACTTC.

The V and J genes are TRBV29-1 and TRBJ1-2; D ambiguous. V dropped 1 base and J dropped 8 bases, with 11 bases sitting between them. The CDR3 loop spans 12 amino acids. Germline assignment: CDR1 SQVTM and CDR2 ANQGSEA. The CDR3 loop is CSVEGESGGYTF. As DNA, the CDR3 is TGCAGCGTTGAAGGGGAGTCGGGAGGCTACACCTTC.

J is TRBJ2-7 and V is TRBV20-1; a possible D gene is TRBD1 (5 bases). Germline V gives CDR1 DFQATT, CDR2 SNEGSKA (reference sequence). The germline V and J ends were trimmed by 3 bases and 5 bases, with 8 bases remaining between them. CDR3 length equals 11 residues. In DNA form, the CDR3 reads TGCAGTGCTAGCAGGGAAGACGAGCAGTACTTC. It encodes CSASREDEQYF.

The CDR3 spells CSATPLYEQYF. The CDR3 DNA reads as TGCAGTGCTACCCCTCTGTACGAGCAGTACTTC. The chain couples TRBV20-1 to TRBJ2-7; D unresolved. Germline assignment: CDR1 DFQATT and CDR2 SNEGSKA (reference sequence). The CDR3 has 11 residues. Trimming shortened V by 4 bases and J by 4 bases, and 8 bases separated the two germline ends.

This clone appeared a few times. As DNA, the CDR3 is TGCAGCGTTGGGACAGCAGTTAACTATGGCTACACCTTC. Protein product: CSVGTAVNYGYTF. V gene TRBV29-1 combines with J gene TRBJ1-2, with a possible D match to TRBD1 (6 bases). Germline V gene sequence: CDR1 SQVTM, CDR2 ANQGSEA. Trimming cost V 4 bases and J 1 base, with 10 bases left between them. This CDR3 has 13 amino acids.

This clone was detected a few times. J is TRBJ1-3 and V is TRBV19; a possible D gene is TRBD1 (5 bases). V lost 8 bases and J 0 bases, leaving 11 bases between the germline ends. The CDR3 spans 14 residues. The germline V gene has CDR1 LNHDA and CDR2 SQIVND (reference sequence). This CDR3 reads CASGGAFSGNTIYF. The DNA of the CDR3 is TGTGCCAGTGGAGGGGCCTTCTCTGGAAACACCATATATTTT.

The chain uses TRBV7-9 and TRBJ2-3; 7 bases fit TRBD1. The germline gives CDR1 SEHNR, CDR2 FQNEAQ (reference sequence). V lost 6 bases to trimming and J lost 3 bases; unmatched junction nucleotides: 3. The CDR3 loop spans 13 amino acids. Here the CDR3 reads CASRTGMTDTQYF. The CDR3 nucleotides read TGTGCCAGCAGGACAGGGATGACAGATACGCAGTATTTT.

This clone came up a few times. J is TRBJ2-7 and V is TRBV21-1; TRBD2, the D gene given by the table, was not confirmed from the DNA. TRBV21-1 is marked as a pseudogene. CDR3 length: 14 residues. In DNA form, the CDR3 reads TGTGCCAGCAGCAGAGGGCTAGCGGGTTGCGAGCAGTACTTC. Translating it yields CASSRGLAGCEQYF.

Comments on this clone: Other DNA sequences from this sample encode an identical CDR3 as well. This rearrangement joins TRBV9 to TRBJ2-1; D possibly corresponds to TRBD2 (6 bases). The germline V gene encodes CDR1 SGDLS and CDR2 YYNGEE. V was cut by 0 bases and J by 0 bases, with 10 bases left in between. This CDR3 spans 16 amino acids. This chain's CDR3 is CASSVAGGISYNEQFF. CDR3 DNA: TGTGCCAGCAGCGTAGCAGGCGGGATCTCCTACAATGAGCAGTTCTTC.

The CDR3: CASSPPSAGQGFNEQFF. The CDR3 region has the DNA TGTGCCAGCTCACCACCGAGTGCGGGACAGGGATTCAATGAGCAGTTCTTC. The chain links TRBV18 to TRBJ2-1; 9 bases are a match to TRBD1. The V segment lost 0 bases and the J segment 6 bases; nucleotides outside the gene matches: 9. Germline loops: CDR1 KGHSH, CDR2 LQKENI. This CDR3 region has 17 residues.

The chain has TRBV5-1 and TRBJ2-2; D not resolved. Germline V lookup: CDR1 SGHRS, CDR2 YFSETQ. This CDR3 is built from 12 residues. Between the trimmed V and J ends, which lost 1 base and 7 bases, there was a span of 5 bases. CDR3 sequence reads: CASSLSGGELFF. DNA for the CDR3: TGCGCCAGCAGCTTGTCCGGCGGGGAGCTGTTTTTT. Using reference TRBV5-1 and TRBJ2-2 for the parts outside the CDR3, the full variable domain is KAGVTQTPRYLIKTRGQQVTLSCSPISGHRSVSWYQQTPGQGLQFLFEYFSETQRNKGNFPGRFSGRQFSNSRSEMNVSTLELGDSALYLCASSLSGGELFFGEGSRLTVL.

This clone appeared a few times. The chain is built from TRBV6-5 and TRBJ1-1; D unresolved. V lost 0 bases to trimming and J lost 2 bases, with 10 bases between them. The CDR3 contains 15 residues. The V gene's germline CDR1 is MNHEY and CDR2 SVGAGI. In nucleotides, the CDR3 is TGTGCCAGCAGTTACTCGATGGCACCAAACACTGAAGCTTTCTTT. It specifies CASSYSMAPNTEAFF.

In its sample, this clone was seen once. The chain uses TRBV25-1 and TRBJ2-1; no reliable D call. CDR1 MGHDK and CDR2 SYGVNS come from the germline V gene. The CDR3 spans 13 residues. V gave up 2 bases and J gave up 4 bases, with 6 bases separating them. CDR3: CASSEQNYNEQFF. CDR3 DNA sequence: TGTGCCAGCAGTGAACAGAATTACAATGAGCAGTTCTTC.

The genes are TRBV25-1 and TRBJ1-5, with a weak D call TRBD1 (5 bases). Trimming left V 3 bases short and J 7 bases short, with 10 bases between. There are 13 residues in the CDR3. Germline lookup yields CDR1 MGHDK and CDR2 SYGVNS. Written as DNA, the CDR3 is TGTGCCAGCAGTGACCTCCAGGGACAGCCCCAGCATTTT. The encoded protein is CASSDLQGQPQHF.